What follows is one T cell receptor beta chain and its context. As yet, its antigen is unknown. The data are from a study of cytotoxic CD8 clonotypes in ibrutinib-treated CLL. Turning to the study itself: A mean of around 250,000 productive templates and 100,000 or so productive rearrangements was obtained per sample.

The study's findings and limits: Timing of sampling differed between sustained-remission and progressing patients. Stable or contracted on treatment, public clonotypes were also uncommon. Baseline clonality was higher than in age-matched healthy donors and moved in step with circulating CD8+ T-cell counts.

There are 16 residues in the CDR3. After removal of 1 base from V and 7 bases from J, the junction contained 11 bases not matched to a gene. Germline CDR1 reads SEHNR; CDR2 reads FQNEAQ (reference sequence). TCRdb keeps only in-frame clones here, not all; method: immunoSEQ multiplex PCR. The profile shows around 70,000 clones, about two thirds of them singletons. The chain uses TRBV7-9 and TRBJ2-5; the match to TRBD1 covers 8 bases. Sequenced material: PBMCs, taken after 12 months of ibrutinib treatment. This TCR derives from a human donor with chronic lymphocytic leukemia. The CDR3 here is CASSLGRTGHIGTQYF. DNA of the CDR3: TGTGCCAGCAGCTTAGGGAGGACAGGGCACATAGGGACCCAGTACTTC.